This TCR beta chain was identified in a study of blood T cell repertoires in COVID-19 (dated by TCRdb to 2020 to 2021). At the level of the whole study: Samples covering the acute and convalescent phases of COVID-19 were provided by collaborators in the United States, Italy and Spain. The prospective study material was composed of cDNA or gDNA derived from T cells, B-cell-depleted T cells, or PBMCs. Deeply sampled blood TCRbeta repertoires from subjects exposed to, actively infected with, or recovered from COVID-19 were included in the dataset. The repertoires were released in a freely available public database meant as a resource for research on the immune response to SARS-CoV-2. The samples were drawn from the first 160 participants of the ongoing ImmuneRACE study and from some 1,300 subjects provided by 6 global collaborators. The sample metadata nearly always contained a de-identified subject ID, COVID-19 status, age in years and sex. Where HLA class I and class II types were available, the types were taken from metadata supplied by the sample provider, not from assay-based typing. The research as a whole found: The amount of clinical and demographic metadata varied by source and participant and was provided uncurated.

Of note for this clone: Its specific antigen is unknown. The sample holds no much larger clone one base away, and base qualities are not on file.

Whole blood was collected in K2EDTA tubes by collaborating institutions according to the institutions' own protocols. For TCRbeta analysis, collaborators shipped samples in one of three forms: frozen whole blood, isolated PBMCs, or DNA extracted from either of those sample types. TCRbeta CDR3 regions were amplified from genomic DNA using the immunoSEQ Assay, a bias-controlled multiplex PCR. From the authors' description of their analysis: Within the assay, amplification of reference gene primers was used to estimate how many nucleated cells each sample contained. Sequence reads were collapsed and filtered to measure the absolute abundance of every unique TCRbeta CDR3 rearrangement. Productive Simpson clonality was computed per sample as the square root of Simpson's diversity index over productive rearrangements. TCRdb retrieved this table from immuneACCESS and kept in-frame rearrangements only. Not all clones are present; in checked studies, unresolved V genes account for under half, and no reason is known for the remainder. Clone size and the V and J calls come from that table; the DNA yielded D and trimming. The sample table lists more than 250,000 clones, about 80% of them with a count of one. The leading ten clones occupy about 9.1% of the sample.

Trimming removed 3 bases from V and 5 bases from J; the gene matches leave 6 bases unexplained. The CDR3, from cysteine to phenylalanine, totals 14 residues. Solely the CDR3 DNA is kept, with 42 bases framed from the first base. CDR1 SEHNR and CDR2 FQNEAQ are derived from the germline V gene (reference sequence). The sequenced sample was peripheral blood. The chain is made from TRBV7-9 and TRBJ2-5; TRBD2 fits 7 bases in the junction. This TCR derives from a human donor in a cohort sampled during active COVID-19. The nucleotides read TGTGCCAGCAGCTTTGCTAGCGGTAGGGAGACCCAGTACTTC. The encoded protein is CASSFASGRETQYF.